This paragraph covers one TCR beta chain sequence. The data were taken from a study of blood T cell repertoires in COVID-19. Study-wide context: Material from acute and convalescent COVID-19 was sourced from the United States, Italy and Spain. From T cells, B-cell-depleted T cells, or PBMCs came the material, which was cDNA or gDNA.

The length of the CDR3 is 14 residues. Per the germline V gene, CDR1 is LNHDA and CDR2 is SQIVND (reference sequence). V dropped 3 bases and J dropped 4 bases, with 10 bases sitting between them. Original processing methods: Reference gene primer amplification gave estimated nucleated cell counts. Produced via immunoSEQ multiplex PCR; TCRdb's table is partial and in-frame only. The DNA gave D and trimming, while V, J and clone size come from that table. This table has over 85,000 clones, 70% to 90% appearing once. This TCR came from a man in his forties with active or convalescent COVID-19. This chain joins TRBV19 and TRBJ1-5; possible D gene TRBD1, 5 bases. Material: peripheral blood. The CDR3 region is CASSIRVGNQPQHF. The CDR3 DNA is TGTGCCAGTAGTATCAGGGTGGGAAATCAGCCCCAGCATTTT.